This entry features one T cell receptor (beta chain) sequence. These data come from a study of blood T cell repertoires in COVID-19. Sequencing was performed with immunoSEQ multiplex PCR; in TCRdb, only in-frame clones are kept and a portion is missing. This repertoire shows more than 150,000 clones, approximately 88% found once; its top ten account for roughly 15%. V lost 2 bases, J lost 12 bases, and 18 bases stayed unmatched. CDR3 length equals 17 residues. In germline, CDR1 is SGHTA, CDR2 FQGTGA. Sample: peripheral blood. The clonotype was recovered from a man between 18 and 29 years old with active or convalescent COVID-19. The chain employs TRBV7-3 and TRBJ2-1; 8 bases agree with TRBD1. The CDR3 DNA is TGTGCCAGCAGCTTAGGTCCCCCTCGACAGGGGAAGTCCGTGCAGTTCTTC. Its protein is CASSLGPPRQGKSVQFF.